This TCR beta chain was observed in a study of tumor-infiltrating lymphocytes in oesophageal squamous cell carcinoma. TCRdb ran MiXCR on the PCR reads and lists one entry per CDR3 protein. The table includes over 10,000 distinct CDR3 sequences, around 50% detected once. The sequenced sample consisted of esophageal tumor tissue. This sequence was found in a female donor with esophageal squamous cell carcinoma.

The CDR3 spells CASSGQGLYNEQFF. In DNA, the CDR3 is TGTGCCAGCAGTGGACAGGGACTCTACAATGAGCAGTTCTTC. This chain uses TRBV6-1 with TRBJ2-1, with D possibly TRBD1 on 7 matching bases. Germline V gives CDR1 MNHNS, CDR2 SASEGT. The V and J ends lost 4 bases and 3 bases respectively, with 10 bases between them. The CDR3 consists of 14 residues.